The following is a T cell receptor beta chain sequence with its context. This entry is derived from a study of blood T cell repertoires in COVID-19. Whole-study context: Samples of COVID-19 (acute and convalescent) were obtained from the United States, Italy and Spain.

As originally analysed: Reference gene primer amplification gave nucleated cell count estimates. The assay was immunoSEQ multiplex PCR, and TCRdb's table has in-frame clones only and misses some. That table is the source of V, J and clone size, and D and trimming were worked out from the DNA. The sample records roughly 220,000 clones, roughly 79% being singletons. While infection was still active, Seattle patients were enrolled and then followed longitudinally. This TCR was sampled from a woman older than 75 with COVID-19, enrolled during active disease. Sequenced material: peripheral blood.

CDR3 nucleotide sequence: TGTGCCACCAGTGATCCCTCCAGGGCCCGGCAGTTCTTC. Translating gives CATSDPSRARQFF. The chain couples TRBV24-1 to TRBJ2-1; D might be TRBD1 (5 bases). The germline V gene encodes CDR1 KGHDR and CDR2 SFDVKD. This CDR3 spans 13 amino acids. Trimming cost V 3 bases and J 12 bases, with 14 bases left between them.